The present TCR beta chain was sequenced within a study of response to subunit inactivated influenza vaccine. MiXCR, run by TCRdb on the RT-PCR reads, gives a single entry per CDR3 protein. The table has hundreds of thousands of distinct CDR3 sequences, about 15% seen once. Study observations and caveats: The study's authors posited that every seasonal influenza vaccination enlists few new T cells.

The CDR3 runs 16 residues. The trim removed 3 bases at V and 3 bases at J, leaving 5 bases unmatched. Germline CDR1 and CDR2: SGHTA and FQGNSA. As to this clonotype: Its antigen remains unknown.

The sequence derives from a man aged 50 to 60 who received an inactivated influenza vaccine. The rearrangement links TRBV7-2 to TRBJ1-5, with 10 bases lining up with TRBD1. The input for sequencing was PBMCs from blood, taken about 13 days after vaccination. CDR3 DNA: TGTGCCAGCAGCTTGAGGACAGGGGGAACCAATCAGCCCCAGCATTTT. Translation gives CASSLRTGGTNQPQHF.